The clone carrying this T cell receptor beta chain was found once. This record comes from a study of blood T cell repertoires in COVID-19. Overall study: Sites across the United States, Italy and Spain contributed samples from acute and convalescent COVID-19.

This CDR3 has 16 residues. J was trimmed by 6 bases and V by 3 bases; bases with no gene match: 9. Looked up from germline, CDR1 is SGDLS and CDR2 is YYNGEE. Only in-frame clones appear in the TCRdb table, and some are missing; sequencing was by immunoSEQ multiplex PCR. The profile shows over 90,000 clones, roughly 80% of them singletons. The source material was peripheral blood. The chain combines TRBV9 with TRBJ1-4, with TRBD1 matching over 9 bases. The receptor was isolated from a man between 60 and 70 years old with acute or convalescent COVID-19. CDR3: CASSGGTGQGHEKLFF. The CDR3 coding sequence is TGTGCCAGCAGCGGAGGGACGGGACAGGGCCATGAAAAACTGTTTTTT.